This is a list of T cell receptor beta chains from one sample in a study of T cells in Graves' hyperthyroidism and ophthalmopathy. TCRdb passed the multiplex PCR reads through MiXCR, listing each CDR3 protein once. The sample holds fewer than 700,000 distinct CDR3 sequences, 15% to 20% seen once. The material sequenced was blood. These receptor sequences come from a woman aged 25 to 39 with Graves' hyperthyroidism. CDR3s include the opening cysteine and the closing phenylalanine or tryptophan. The order of the fields is D gene, V gene, clone size, J gene, CDR3 DNA, CDR3 protein. The D gene is left open where the match is weak. The listing skips clone size in some rows; elsewhere it reads once, few, many or a size class.

D gene: TRBD1; V gene: TRBV28; clone size: few; J gene: TRBJ1-2; CDR3 DNA: TGTGCCAGCAGTTGGGCCTCAGCGGACAGGGGGCGGGATGGCTACACCTTC; CDR3 protein: CASSWASADRGRDGYTF
D gene: -; V gene: TRBV9; clone size: -; J gene: TRBJ1-2; CDR3 DNA: TGTGCCAGCAGCGGAACGGGGTCTTTGGACTATGGCTACACCTTC; CDR3 protein: CASSGTGSLDYGYTF
D gene: -; V gene: TRBV28; clone size: many; J gene: TRBJ2-6; CDR3 DNA: TGTGCCAGCAGGAGCTCTGGGGCCAACGTCCTGACTTTC; CDR3 protein: CASRSSGANVLTF
D gene: -; V gene: TRBV5-1; clone size: few; J gene: TRBJ1-1; CDR3 DNA: TGCGCCAGCAGGAGGGGGGACACCAGAAACTCAGCTGAAGCTTTCTTT; CDR3 protein: CASRRGDTRNSAEAFF
D gene: -; V gene: TRBV20-1; clone size: many; J gene: TRBJ1-1; CDR3 DNA: TGCAGTGCTAAGGGATTCACTGAAGCTTTCTTT; CDR3 protein: CSAKGFTEAFF
D gene: -; V gene: TRBV7-2; clone size: few; J gene: TRBJ1-3; CDR3 DNA: TGTGCCAGCAGCTTACCCCCTGGAAACACCATATATTTT; CDR3 protein: CASSLPPGNTIYF
D gene: -; V gene: TRBV27; clone size: many; J gene: TRBJ1-2; CDR3 DNA: TGTGCCAGCAGTTCCGACGGATTTCTAAACTATGGCTACACCTTC; CDR3 protein: CASSSDGFLNYGYTF
D gene: TRBD1; V gene: TRBV10-3; clone size: -; J gene: TRBJ1-5; CDR3 DNA: TGTGCCATCAGTGAGTCCCGACAGGGGGCGGGACGCAATCAGCCCCAGCATTTT; CDR3 protein: CAISESRQGAGRNQPQHF
D gene: -; V gene: TRBV7-3; clone size: -; J gene: TRBJ1-6; CDR3 DNA: TGTGCCAGCAGCTTAGGGGTGAGTTCGCCCCTCCACTTT; CDR3 protein: CASSLGVSSPLHF
D gene: -; V gene: TRBV20-1; clone size: -; J gene: TRBJ1-5; CDR3 DNA: TGCAGTGCACCGACTACTTTCAATCAGCCCCAGCATTTT; CDR3 protein: CSAPTTFNQPQHF
D gene: -; V gene: TRBV11-3; clone size: -; J gene: TRBJ2-1; CDR3 DNA: TGTGCCAGCAGCTTAAGGAGGCAGGGGGGGAGTGAGCAGTTCTTC; CDR3 protein: CASSLRRQGGSEQFF
D gene: -; V gene: TRBV7-8; clone size: -; J gene: TRBJ1-3; CDR3 DNA: TGTGCCAGCAGCTTAATCTGGATCGGGGGCGGAAACACCATATATTTT; CDR3 protein: CASSLIWIGGGNTIYF
D gene: TRBD2; V gene: TRBV6-1; clone size: -; J gene: TRBJ2-3; CDR3 DNA: TGTGCCAGCAGCCCGTTAGCGGGAGTAGGAGATACGCAGTATTTT; CDR3 protein: CASSPLAGVGDTQYF
D gene: -; V gene: TRBV9; clone size: few; J gene: TRBJ2-1; CDR3 DNA: TGTGCCAGCAGCGGACCCATGGGGAGCTCCTACAATGAGCAGTTCTTC; CDR3 protein: CASSGPMGSSYNEQFF
D gene: -; V gene: TRBV2; clone size: many; J gene: TRBJ1-2; CDR3 DNA: TGTGCCATCCTGACACCGGATGGCTACACCTTC; CDR3 protein: CAILTPDGYTF
D gene: TRBD2; V gene: TRBV7-2; clone size: many; J gene: TRBJ2-1; CDR3 DNA: TGTGCCAGCAGAAAGCCGGGACTAGCGGGAGTGAGTGAGCAGTTCTTC; CDR3 protein: CASRKPGLAGVSEQFF
D gene: -; V gene: TRBV13; clone size: many; J gene: TRBJ2-7; CDR3 DNA: TGTGCCAGCGGATCGATGGCCTACGAGCAGTACTTC; CDR3 protein: CASGSMAYEQYF
D gene: TRBD2; V gene: TRBV28; clone size: few; J gene: TRBJ2-3; CDR3 DNA: TGTGCCAGCAGTTTTTTGAGGACTAGCGGGATTAAAGATACGCAGTATTTT; CDR3 protein: CASSFLRTSGIKDTQYF
D gene: TRBD1; V gene: TRBV12-3/TRBV12-4; clone size: few; J gene: TRBJ2-2; CDR3 DNA: TGTGCCAGCAGTTTTGGACAGGTCACCGGGGAGCTGTTTTTT; CDR3 protein: CASSFGQVTGELFF
D gene: TRBD2; V gene: TRBV20-1; clone size: few; J gene: TRBJ2-3; CDR3 DNA: TGCAGTGCTAAATCGATCACGGGGCTAGCGGGACCCACGACCTTTGGGGATACGCAGTATTTT; CDR3 protein: CSAKSITGLAGPTTFGDTQYF
D gene: -; V gene: TRBV7-2; clone size: -; J gene: TRBJ2-3; CDR3 DNA: TGTGCCAGCAGCTCTACGGCGCGGATCACAGATACGCAGTATTTT; CDR3 protein: CASSSTARITDTQYF
D gene: TRBD2; V gene: TRBV11-2; clone size: many; J gene: TRBJ2-3; CDR3 DNA: TGTGCCAGCGGCCCGGGTCTAGCGGGGAACACAGATACGCAGTATTTT; CDR3 protein: CASGPGLAGNTDTQYF
D gene: TRBD2; V gene: TRBV5-1; clone size: many; J gene: TRBJ2-1; CDR3 DNA: TGCGCCAGCAGCTTGGCTAGCGGAGGTACCAATGAGCAGTTCTTC; CDR3 protein: CASSLASGGTNEQFF
D gene: TRBD1; V gene: TRBV10-3; clone size: -; J gene: TRBJ2-1; CDR3 DNA: TGTGCCATCAGGGGACAGGGTCTTGAGCAGTTCTTC; CDR3 protein: CAIRGQGLEQFF
D gene: -; V gene: TRBV2; clone size: many; J gene: TRBJ2-5; CDR3 DNA: TGTGCCAGCAGTGATAGGGTAGCGGCAACCCAGTACTTC; CDR3 protein: CASSDRVAATQYF
D gene: -; V gene: TRBV15; clone size: many; J gene: TRBJ1-5; CDR3 DNA: TGTGCCACCAGCGAGTCCCGGTGGGTGTTGAGCAATCAGCCCCAGCATTTT; CDR3 protein: CATSESRWVLSNQPQHF
D gene: -; V gene: TRBV6-2/TRBV6-3; clone size: many; J gene: TRBJ2-1; CDR3 DNA: TGTGCCAGCAGTTATACGGGTCACAGCTACAATGAGCAGTTCTTC; CDR3 protein: CASSYTGHSYNEQFF
D gene: -; V gene: TRBV29-1; clone size: -; J gene: TRBJ2-1; CDR3 DNA: TGCAGCGTTCCAAAGCCCGGGTTAGAAGAGCAGTTCTTC; CDR3 protein: CSVPKPGLEEQFF
D gene: -; V gene: TRBV2; clone size: many; J gene: TRBJ2-5; CDR3 DNA: TGTGCCAGCAGTGACAGTGCAGAAGAGACCCAGTACTTC; CDR3 protein: CASSDSAEETQYF
D gene: -; V gene: TRBV6-1; clone size: -; J gene: TRBJ1-5; CDR3 DNA: TGTGCCAGCAGTGACAGGGCTACCAATCAGCCCCAGCATTTT; CDR3 protein: CASSDRATNQPQHF
D gene: -; V gene: TRBV30; clone size: many; J gene: TRBJ1-1; CDR3 DNA: TGTGCCTGGAGTGTAGAAACACGGGGCACTGAAGCTTTCTTT; CDR3 protein: CAWSVETRGTEAFF
D gene: -; V gene: TRBV27; clone size: many; J gene: TRBJ2-3; CDR3 DNA: TGTGCCAGCAGTTTTTGGGGCACAGATACGCAGTATTTT; CDR3 protein: CASSFWGTDTQYF
D gene: TRBD2; V gene: TRBV11-3; clone size: many; J gene: TRBJ2-3; CDR3 DNA: TGTGCCAGCAGCTTAGTTTGGTCGGGAGGAATCACAGATACGCAGTATTTT; CDR3 protein: CASSLVWSGGITDTQYF
D gene: TRBD2; V gene: TRBV30; clone size: many; J gene: TRBJ2-7; CDR3 DNA: TGTGCCTGGACTAGCGGGATACACGAGCAGTACTTC; CDR3 protein: CAWTSGIHEQYF
D gene: -; V gene: TRBV30; clone size: many; J gene: TRBJ1-2; CDR3 DNA: TGTGCCTGGAGTGCGCAAGCAGGCTATGGCTACACCTTC; CDR3 protein: CAWSAQAGYGYTF
D gene: -; V gene: TRBV29-1; clone size: many; J gene: TRBJ2-7; CDR3 DNA: TGCAGCGCTCACCTGGGCCTCGAGCAGTACTTC; CDR3 protein: CSAHLGLEQYF
D gene: -; V gene: TRBV9; clone size: -; J gene: TRBJ1-5; CDR3 DNA: TGTGCCAGCAGCGTAGACGGAGAGTCCTATCAGCCCCAGCATTTT; CDR3 protein: CASSVDGESYQPQHF
D gene: -; V gene: TRBV27; clone size: few; J gene: TRBJ2-7; CDR3 DNA: TGTGCCAGCAGTTTAGATAATCCGGGACACTCAATCTACGAGCAGTACTTC; CDR3 protein: CASSLDNPGHSIYEQYF
D gene: -; V gene: TRBV12-3/TRBV12-4; clone size: many; J gene: TRBJ2-2; CDR3 DNA: TGTGCCAGCAGTTTAGGAGGGGGGGACACCGGGGAGCTGTTTTTT; CDR3 protein: CASSLGGGDTGELFF
D gene: -; V gene: TRBV20-1; clone size: -; J gene: TRBJ2-7; CDR3 DNA: TGCAGTGCTAGAGAAAAGCGTTTAAGCTCCTACGAGCAGTACTTC; CDR3 protein: CSAREKRLSSYEQYF
D gene: TRBD2; V gene: TRBV2; clone size: many; J gene: TRBJ2-1; CDR3 DNA: TGTGCCAGCACGACTAGCTCCTCCTACAATGAGCAGTTCTTC; CDR3 protein: CASTTSSSYNEQFF
D gene: TRBD1; V gene: TRBV28; clone size: many; J gene: TRBJ2-7; CDR3 DNA: TGTGCCAGCGGTACAGGGGAGTACGAGCAGTACTTC; CDR3 protein: CASGTGEYEQYF
D gene: -; V gene: TRBV20-1; clone size: many; J gene: TRBJ2-5; CDR3 DNA: TGCAGTGCTAACCGACAGGGAGGGTATGGGGAGACCCAGTACTTC; CDR3 protein: CSANRQGGYGETQYF
D gene: -; V gene: TRBV29-1; clone size: few; J gene: TRBJ1-1; CDR3 DNA: TGCAGCGTTGAAGATAATAAGGGGCCGTACACTGAAGCTTTCTTT; CDR3 protein: CSVEDNKGPYTEAFF
D gene: -; V gene: TRBV19; clone size: few; J gene: TRBJ1-1; CDR3 DNA: TGTGCCAGTACCCCTTTTCCCGGGAGTCTCACTGAAGCTTTCTTT; CDR3 protein: CASTPFPGSLTEAFF
D gene: -; V gene: TRBV6-1; clone size: many; J gene: TRBJ2-7; CDR3 DNA: TGTGCCAGCAGTTTCGCTAGGACAGTTACCTACGAGCAGTACTTC; CDR3 protein: CASSFARTVTYEQYF
D gene: -; V gene: TRBV7-6; clone size: few; J gene: TRBJ1-3; CDR3 DNA: TGTGCCAGCAGCACAGTAGCTGGAAGTCCTGGAAACACCATATATTTT; CDR3 protein: CASSTVAGSPGNTIYF
D gene: -; V gene: TRBV19; clone size: few; J gene: TRBJ2-7; CDR3 DNA: TGTGCCAGTAGTATGGTCCCCCCCTACGAGCAGTACTTC; CDR3 protein: CASSMVPPYEQYF
D gene: TRBD1; V gene: TRBV6-1; clone size: many; J gene: TRBJ1-5; CDR3 DNA: TGTGCCAGCAGCAGGGACAGGGGGCCGGGTCAGCCCCAGCATTTT; CDR3 protein: CASSRDRGPGQPQHF
D gene: TRBD1; V gene: TRBV3-1; clone size: many; J gene: TRBJ2-1; CDR3 DNA: TGTGCCAGCAGCCAGGTAACAGGGGGCCTAGGCAATGAGCAGTTCTTC; CDR3 protein: CASSQVTGGLGNEQFF
D gene: -; V gene: TRBV7-2; clone size: few; J gene: TRBJ2-6; CDR3 DNA: TGTGCCAGCAGCCACCCACAAGCGGAAGCTGGGGCCAACGTCCTGACTTTC; CDR3 protein: CASSHPQAEAGANVLTF
D gene: -; V gene: TRBV29-1; clone size: few; J gene: TRBJ2-5; CDR3 DNA: TGCAGCGTTGGAACAGGGATAAAGACCCAGTACTTC; CDR3 protein: CSVGTGIKTQYF
D gene: -; V gene: TRBV3-1; clone size: many; J gene: TRBJ2-7; CDR3 DNA: TGTGCCAGCAGCGACAGAAGGAGCGGCCACGAGCAGTACTTC; CDR3 protein: CASSDRRSGHEQYF
D gene: -; V gene: TRBV29-1; clone size: many; J gene: TRBJ2-4; CDR3 DNA: TGCAGCGTTGAGGGGAACAGCAACATTCAGTACTTC; CDR3 protein: CSVEGNSNIQYF
D gene: TRBD2; V gene: TRBV6-2/TRBV6-3; clone size: -; J gene: TRBJ2-2; CDR3 DNA: TGTGCCAGCATCCCGGGAGGGGCGATCTCCGGGGAGCTGTTTTTT; CDR3 protein: CASIPGGAISGELFF